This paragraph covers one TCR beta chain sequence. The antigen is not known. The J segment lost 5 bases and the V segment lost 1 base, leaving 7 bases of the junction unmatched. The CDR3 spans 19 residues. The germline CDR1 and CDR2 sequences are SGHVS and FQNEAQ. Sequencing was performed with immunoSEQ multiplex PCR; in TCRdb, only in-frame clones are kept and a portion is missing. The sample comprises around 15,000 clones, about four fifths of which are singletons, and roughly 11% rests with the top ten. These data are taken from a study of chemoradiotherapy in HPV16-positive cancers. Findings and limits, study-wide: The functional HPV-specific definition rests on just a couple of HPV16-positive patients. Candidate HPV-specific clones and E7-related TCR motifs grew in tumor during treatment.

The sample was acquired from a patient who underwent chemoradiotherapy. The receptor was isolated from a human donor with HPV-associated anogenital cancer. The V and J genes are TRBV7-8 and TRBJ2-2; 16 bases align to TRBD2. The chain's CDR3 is CASSLVGTSGGAGTGELFF. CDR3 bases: TGTGCCAGCAGCTTAGTCGGGACTAGCGGGGGGGCCGGAACCGGGGAGCTGTTTTTT. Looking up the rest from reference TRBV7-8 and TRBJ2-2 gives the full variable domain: GAGVSQSPRYKVAKRGQDVALRCDPISGHVSLFWYQQALGQGPEFLTYFQNEAQLDKSGLPSDRFFAERPEGSVSTLKIQRTQQEDSAVYLCASSLVGTSGGAGTGELFFGEGSRLTVL.